The 23 T cell receptor beta chains below were found in one sample sequenced in a study of molecular identifiers for immune sequencing clone quantification. TCRdb processed the PCR reads anew with MiXCR; each CDR3 protein has one entry. The data hold hundreds of thousands of distinct CDR3 sequences, with 20% to 25% observed a single time. The sample was naive CD8+ T cells from blood, with Jurkat cell RNA spiked in. This sample's subset: FACS-sorted CD8+CD4-CCR7+CD45RA+ naive T cells. These receptors were obtained from a human donor in good health. Some libraries in this study had Jurkat cell RNA spiked in.

About this clonotype: This may arise from a read error, as a much more abundant clone is one base away. The chain links TRBV4-3 to TRBJ1-5; possibly TRBD1 for D (5 bases). CDR3 size: 14 residues. The germline gives CDR1 LGHNA, CDR2 YSLEER. This chain's CDR3 is CARSQDRGVQPQHF. The CDR3 nucleotides are TGCGCCAGGAGCCAAGATCGAGGGGTCCAGCCCCAGCATTTT.

As regards this clonotype: A much larger clone sits a single nucleotide away, making a read error possible. This chain joins TRBV6-1 and TRBJ2-7, with 7 bases lining up with TRBD2. CDR1 and CDR2 (germline): MNHNS, SASEGT. This CDR3 comprises 14 residues. CDR3 DNA: TGTGCCGGCAGTGAAGTAGCGGGTGTCTACGAGCAGTACTTC. This sequence encodes CAGSEVAGVYEQYF.

The table lists this clonotype with a few counts. V is TRBV25-1 and J is TRBJ2-3; weak D call: TRBD1 (6 bases). The CDR3 spans 15 residues. V lost 3 bases, J lost 2 bases, and 12 bases lay in between. Germline V lookup: CDR1 MGHDK, CDR2 SYGVNS. As DNA, the CDR3 is TGTGCCAGCAGTGATCCGGGACACTACACAGATACGCAGTATTTT. Encoded protein: CASSDPGHYTDTQYF.

There are many counts of this clonotype. V is TRBV19 and J is TRBJ2-7, with 8 bases matching TRBD2. This CDR3 region has 18 residues. V was clipped by 4 bases and J by 2 bases; unmatched bases: 16. The V gene's germline CDR1 is LNHDA and CDR2 SQIVND (reference sequence). The chain's CDR3 is CASSTPGLDVSRAYEQYF. In DNA form, the CDR3 reads TGTGCCAGTAGTACCCCGGGACTAGACGTCTCCAGGGCCTACGAGCAGTACTTC. Supplemented by reference TRBV19 and TRBJ2-7, the full variable domain reads DGGITQSPKYLFRKEGQNVTLSCEQNLNHDAMYWYRQDPGQGLRLIYYSQIVNDFQKGDIAEGYSVSREKKESFPLTVTSAQKNPTAFYLCASSTPGLDVSRAYEQYFGPGTRLTVT.

The CDR3 region is CASSVLADLYNEQFF. In nucleotides, the CDR3 is TGTGCCAGCAGTGTACTAGCGGACCTTTACAATGAGCAGTTCTTC. J is TRBJ2-1 and V is TRBV6-6, with 8 bases aligning to TRBD2. V dropped 5 bases and J dropped 4; count of bases not matched to a gene: 7. The CDR3 is 15 amino acids. In germline, CDR1 is MNHNY, CDR2 SVGAGI (reference sequence).

Notes on this clonotype: A much larger clone sits a single nucleotide away, making a read error possible. The chain is built from TRBV5-1 and TRBJ1-5; D uncertain. The CDR3 contains 19 residues. Germline loops: CDR1 SGHRS, CDR2 YFSETQ. The CDR3 is CACSLARTAEVYSNQPQHF. The CDR3 DNA reads TGCGCCTGCAGCTTGGCCCGGACGGCAGAGGTGTATAGCAATCAGCCCCAGCATTTT.

Concerning this clonotype itself: A much more abundant neighbour one base away suggests this may be a read error. The rearrangement joins TRBV5-6 to TRBJ2-1; 9 bases line up with TRBD1. The CDR3 spans 15 residues. CDR1 and CDR2 from the germline V gene are SGHDT and YYEEEE. The V and J ends lost 0 bases and 12 bases, in that order; junction bases with no gene match: 10. CDR3 loop: CASSLAGQGYYGQFF. CDR3 coding DNA: TGTGCCAGCAGCTTGGCGGGACAGGGATATTATGGGCAGTTCTTC.

With regard to this clonotype: Given a much more abundant clone one base away, this may be a read error. This chain connects TRBV11-2 to TRBJ2-7; the match to TRBD1 covers 8 bases. The length of the CDR3 is 14 residues. The V gene's germline CDR1 is SGHAT and CDR2 FQNNGV. CDR3 sequence: CASSPRGPFGEKYF. In nucleotides, the CDR3 is TGTGCCAGCAGCCCCAGGGGGCCCTTCGGCGAGAAGTACTTC.

This clonotype was seen a few times. The chain combines TRBV6-5 with TRBJ2-1; 12 nucleotides align to TRBD2. Germline V CDR1 and CDR2: MNHEY, SVGAGI. The CDR3 has 18 amino acids. Trimming at V came to 7 bases and at J to 0 bases, leaving 10 bases not matched to a gene. CDR3 bases: TGTGCCAGCAACCTAGCGGGGGGGGTCACTAGCTCCTACAATGAGCAGTTCTTC. Amino acids: CASNLAGGVTSSYNEQFF.

The count of this clonotype is one. This sequence may be a read error, since a much larger clone differs from it by one base. The chain carries TRBV6-5 and TRBJ1-1; a weak D match, TRBD1 (5 bases). The CDR3 runs 20 residues. From germline, CDR1 is MNHEY and CDR2 SVGAGI. The V and J ends lost 2 bases and 6 bases respectively, with 31 bases between them. CDR3 sequence reads: CASSYPTSGPGLVCLAEAFF. DNA of the CDR3: TGTGCCAGCAGTTACCCCACGTCCGGGCCGGGACTGGTTTGTTTGGCTGAAGCTTTCTTT.

This clonotype was seen only a few times. V gene TRBV6-4 combines with J gene TRBJ2-3; 11 bases line up with TRBD2. CDR3 length: 17 amino acids. Germline CDR1 and CDR2: MRHNA and SNTAGT. Trimming took 0 bases from V and 2 from J; bases not matched to a gene: 4. CDR3: CASSDSLAGGLTDTQYF. The CDR3 DNA sequence: TGTGCCAGCAGTGACTCCCTAGCGGGGGGACTCACAGATACGCAGTATTTT.

This clonotype was seen many times. The genes are TRBV9 and TRBJ1-5, with TRBD1 as a possible D gene (6 bases). V was shortened by 4 bases and J by 0 bases, with 20 bases between the two germline ends. The CDR3 extends over 18 amino acids. The germline CDR1 and CDR2 sequences are SGDLS and YYNGEE. This CDR3 is CASSSKTQGDYSNQPQHF. The DNA of the CDR3 is TGTGCCAGCAGCTCCAAAACACAGGGCGATTATAGCAATCAGCCCCAGCATTTT.

This chain uses TRBV27 with TRBJ2-7; D is perhaps TRBD1 (6 bases). The V gene lost 4 bases and the J gene lost 2 bases, with 15 bases spanning the gap. Per the germline V gene, CDR1 is MNHEY and CDR2 is SMNVEV (reference sequence). The CDR3 sequence is 15 residues long. DNA of the CDR3: TGTGCCAGCAGTTGGTCACAGGGCGAGACCTACGAGCAGTACTTC. This codes for CASSWSQGETYEQYF.

This clonotype came up many times. The rearrangement joins TRBV28 to TRBJ2-5; tentatively, D is TRBD2 (5 bases). V gave up 4 bases and J gave up 10 bases, with 13 bases separating them. Germline V gene sequence: CDR1 MDHEN, CDR2 SYDVKM. The CDR3 loop spans 12 amino acids. In DNA form, the CDR3 reads TGTGCCAGCAGTTCTCCACCCGGGGACCAGTACTTC. Translation gives CASSSPPGDQYF.

This clonotype was seen only a few times. The chain recombines TRBV20-1 with TRBJ2-1, with 10 bases aligning to TRBD2. The CDR3 is 19 residues long. In germline, CDR1 is DFQATT, CDR2 SNEGSKA (reference sequence). The J segment lost 5 bases and the V segment lost 0 bases, leaving 16 bases of the junction unmatched. The CDR3 DNA reads as TGCAGTGCTAGAGATCAACCGCTAGGAGGGCTAGCGGGAGACAATGAGCAGTTCTTC. Translating it yields CSARDQPLGGLAGDNEQFF.

This chain uses TRBV6-2 or TRBV6-3 with TRBJ2-4, with 9 positions matching TRBD1. This CDR3 is built from 18 residues. V lost 2 bases, J lost 8 bases, and 16 bases stayed unmatched. Germline-derived CDR1 and CDR2 are MNHEY and SVGEGT. In DNA form, the CDR3 reads TGTGCCAGCAGTTACAACTTACAGGGGGCGCTTTTAACGGACATTCAGTACTTC. Translation: CASSYNLQGALLTDIQYF.

This clonotype came up a few times. The rearrangement links TRBV19 to TRBJ1-1; D is unclear. V gave up 10 bases and J gave up 5 bases, with 14 bases separating them. Germline V gene data show CDR1 as LNHDA and CDR2 as SQIVND (reference sequence). The CDR3 runs to 12 residues. The CDR3 DNA reads as TGTGCCACCCAACTTGGAGCGACTGAAGCTTTCTTT. Its protein product is CATQLGATEAFF.

This clonotype was observed a handful of times. The rearrangement links TRBV7-9 to TRBJ2-5, with unresolved D. Trimming took 5 bases from V and 2 from J, leaving 9 bases between them. CDR1 is SEHNR, CDR2 FQNEAQ, per germline (reference sequence). This CDR3 is 13 amino acids long. The CDR3 sequence: CASSPADQETQYF. The CDR3 coding sequence is TGTGCCAGCAGCCCGGCTGATCAAGAGACCCAGTACTTC.

This clonotype was counted ten times or more. The CDR3 here is CASSVGYSNQPQHF. The CDR3 DNA reads TGTGCCAGCAGCGTAGGGTACAGCAATCAGCCCCAGCATTTT. The chain employs TRBV9 and TRBJ1-5; D remains ambiguous. This CDR3 is 14 amino acids long. V gave up 0 bases and J gave up 1 base, with 5 bases separating them. Germline CDR1 and CDR2: SGDLS and YYNGEE. Combining the CDR3 with reference TRBV9 and TRBJ1-5 gives the whole variable domain DSGVTQTPKHLITATGQRVTLRCSPRSGDLSVYWYQQSLDQGLQFLIQYYNGEERAKGNILERFSAQQFPDLHSELNLSSLELGDSALYFCASSVGYSNQPQHFGDGTRLSIL.

This clonotype has a handful of counts. This chain connects TRBV14 to TRBJ1-2; D not resolved. The CDR3 has 13 amino acids. The V gene's germline CDR1 is SGHDN and CDR2 FVKESK. With 0 bases removed from V and 4 bases from J, the gap between germline ends came to 6 bases. The DNA for the CDR3 is TGTGCCAGCAGCCAAGATAGACTCTATGGCTACACCTTC. Translated: CASSQDRLYGYTF.

As to this clonotype: A much larger clone lies a single base off, so this may be a read error. The V and J genes are TRBV7-9 and TRBJ2-2; 7 nucleotides align to TRBD2. CDR1 is SEHNR, CDR2 FQNEAQ, per germline (reference sequence). The CDR3 is 13 amino acids. The CDR3 spells CASSPRVSGEPFF. The DNA for the CDR3 is TGTGCCAGCAGCCCCCGTGTGAGCGGGGAGCCGTTTTTT.

Of note for this clonotype: With a much larger clone just one base away, this may be a read error. V usage is TRBV4-1 and J usage is TRBJ1-5; D gene uncertain. The CDR3 has 13 amino acids. Germline CDR1 is MGHRA and CDR2 is YSYEKL. CDR3 DNA sequence: TGCGCCAGCGGCCAAGTCTTGAATCAGCCCCAGCATTTT. This sequence encodes CASGQVLNQPQHF.

In this sample, this clonotype turned up many times. The genes are TRBV7-8 and TRBJ1-1, with D perhaps matching TRBD1 (6 bases). V was cut by 0 bases and J by 5 bases, with 13 bases left in between. This CDR3 is built from 15 residues. Germline CDR1 is SGHVS and CDR2 is FQNEAQ. The CDR3 bases are TGTGCCAGCAGCTTAGCGCTGGGGGCGGAAACTGAAGCTTTCTTT. This codes for CASSLALGAETEAFF.